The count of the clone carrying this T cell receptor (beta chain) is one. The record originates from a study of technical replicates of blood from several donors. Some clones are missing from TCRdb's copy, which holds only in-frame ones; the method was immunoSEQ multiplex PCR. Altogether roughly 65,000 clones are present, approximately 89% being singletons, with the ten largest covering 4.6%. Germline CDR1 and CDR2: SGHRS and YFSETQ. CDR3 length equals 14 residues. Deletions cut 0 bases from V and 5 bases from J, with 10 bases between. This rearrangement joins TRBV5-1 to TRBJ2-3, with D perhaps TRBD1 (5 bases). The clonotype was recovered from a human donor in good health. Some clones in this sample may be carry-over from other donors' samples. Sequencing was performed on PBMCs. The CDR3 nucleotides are TGCGCCAGCAGCTTGGGGGGCCCTCGAGATACGCAGTATTTT. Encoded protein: CASSLGGPRDTQYF.